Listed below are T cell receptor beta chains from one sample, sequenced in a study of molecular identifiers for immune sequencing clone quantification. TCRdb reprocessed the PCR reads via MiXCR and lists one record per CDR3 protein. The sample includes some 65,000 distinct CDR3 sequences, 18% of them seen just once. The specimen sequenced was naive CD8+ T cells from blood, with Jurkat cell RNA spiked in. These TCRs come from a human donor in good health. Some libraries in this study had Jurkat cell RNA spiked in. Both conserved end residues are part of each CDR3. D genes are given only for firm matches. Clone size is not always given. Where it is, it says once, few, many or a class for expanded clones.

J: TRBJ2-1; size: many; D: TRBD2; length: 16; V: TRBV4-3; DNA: TGCGCCAGCAGCGCCCCAATAGCGGGAGGGCCGGATGAGCAGTTCTTC; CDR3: CASSAPIAGGPDEQFF
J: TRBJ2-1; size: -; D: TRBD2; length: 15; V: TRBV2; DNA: TGTGCCAGCAGTGAATTCGCTAGCGGGAGTGATGAGCAGTTCTTC; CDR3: CASSEFASGSDEQFF
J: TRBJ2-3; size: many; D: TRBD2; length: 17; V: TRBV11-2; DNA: TGTGCCAGCAGCGCGGAGACTAGCGGGAGTACGACAGATACGCAGTATTTT; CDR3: CASSAETSGSTTDTQYF
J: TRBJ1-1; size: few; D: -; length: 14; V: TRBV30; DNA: TGTGCCTGGGAGGCGGCACAAGAGGACACTGAAGCTTTCTTT; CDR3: CAWEAAQEDTEAFF
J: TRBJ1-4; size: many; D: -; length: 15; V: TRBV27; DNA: TGTGCCAGCAGTTTATATGGCAATGGTGGTGAAAAACTGTTTTTT; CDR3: CASSLYGNGGEKLFF
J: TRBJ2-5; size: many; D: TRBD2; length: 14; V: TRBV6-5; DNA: TGTGCCACCGCCTGGGCGGGAGGGCTAGAGACCCAGTACTTC; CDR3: CATAWAGGLETQYF
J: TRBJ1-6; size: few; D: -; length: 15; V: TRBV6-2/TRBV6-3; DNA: TGTGCCAGCAGTTACGCAGGTGGGGTGAATTCACCCCTCCACTTT; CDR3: CASSYAGGVNSPLHF
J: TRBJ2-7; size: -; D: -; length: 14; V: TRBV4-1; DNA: TGCGCCAGCAGCCAAGATCAGATTTCCTACGAGCAGTACTTC; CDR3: CASSQDQISYEQYF
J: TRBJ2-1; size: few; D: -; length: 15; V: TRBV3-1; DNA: TGTGCCAGCAGACAAGGGGAGAGCTCCTACAATGAGCAGTTCTTC; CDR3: CASRQGESSYNEQFF
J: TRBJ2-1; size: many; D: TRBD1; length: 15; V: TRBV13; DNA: TGTGCCAGCAGCCTAACCGGGACAGGGGCCAATGAGCAGTTCTTC; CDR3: CASSLTGTGANEQFF
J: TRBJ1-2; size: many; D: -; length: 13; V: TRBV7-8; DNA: TGTGCCAGCACTTCGACAGGTCCCTATGGCTACACCTTC; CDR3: CASTSTGPYGYTF
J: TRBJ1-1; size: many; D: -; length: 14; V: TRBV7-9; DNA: TGTGCCAGCAGCGACCGGGGTCAGAACACTGAAGCTTTCTTT; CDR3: CASSDRGQNTEAFF
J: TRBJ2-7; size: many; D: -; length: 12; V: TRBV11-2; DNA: TGTGCCAGCAGGGGAAGTCTCTACGAGCAGTACTTC; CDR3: CASRGSLYEQYF
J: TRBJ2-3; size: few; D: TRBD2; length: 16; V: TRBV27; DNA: TGTGCCAGCAGTTTCTTCGCGGCGGGAGGGACAGATACGCAGTATTTT; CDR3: CASSFFAAGGTDTQYF
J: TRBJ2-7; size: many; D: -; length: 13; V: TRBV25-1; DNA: TGTGCCAGCAGTGAATCTATCGTTTACGAGCAGTACTTC; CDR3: CASSESIVYEQYF
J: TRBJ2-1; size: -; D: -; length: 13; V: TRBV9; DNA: TGTGCCAGCAGCGGCCGGGAGTCCAATGAGCAGTTCTTC; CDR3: CASSGRESNEQFF
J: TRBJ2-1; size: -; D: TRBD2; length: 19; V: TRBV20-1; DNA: TGCAGTGCTAAAGATGGGGCTAGCGGGACCCCCGACCACTACAATGAGCAGTTCTTC; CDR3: CSAKDGASGTPDHYNEQFF
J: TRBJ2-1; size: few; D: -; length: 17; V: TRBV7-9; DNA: TGTGTCAGCAGCCCACCCCCCCCACGGACGGGGTACAATGAGCAGTTCTTC; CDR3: CVSSPPPPRTGYNEQFF
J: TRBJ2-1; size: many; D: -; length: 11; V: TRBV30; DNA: TGTGCCTGGGCGTGGGGCAATGAGCAGTTCTTC; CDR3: CAWAWGNEQFF
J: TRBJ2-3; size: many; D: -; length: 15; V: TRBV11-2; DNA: TGTGCCAGCAGGACCTATATTCTAGCAGCAGATACGCAGTATTTT; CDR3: CASRTYILAADTQYF
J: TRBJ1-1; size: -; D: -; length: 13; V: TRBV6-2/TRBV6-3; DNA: TGTGCCAGCAGTTACTCGAGTAGGACTGAAGCTTTCTTT; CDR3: CASSYSSRTEAFF
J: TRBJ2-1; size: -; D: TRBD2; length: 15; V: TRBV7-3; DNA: TGTGCCAGCAGCTTAGGGGGCGGGAGGGGCGATGAGCAGTTCTTC; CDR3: CASSLGGGRGDEQFF
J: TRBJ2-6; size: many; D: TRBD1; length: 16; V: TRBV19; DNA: TGTGCCAGTAGTAGGGACAGGGGGTATGGGGCCAACGTCCTGACTTTC; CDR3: CASSRDRGYGANVLTF
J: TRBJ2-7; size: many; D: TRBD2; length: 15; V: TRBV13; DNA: TGTGCCAGCAGCCCCCGAAGAGCGGGAGAGGTCGAGCAGTACTTC; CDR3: CASSPRRAGEVEQYF
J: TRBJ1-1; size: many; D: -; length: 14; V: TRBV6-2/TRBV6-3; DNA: TGTGCCAGCAGTTCCGAGACAGGCTTAACTGAAGCTTTCTTT; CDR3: CASSSETGLTEAFF
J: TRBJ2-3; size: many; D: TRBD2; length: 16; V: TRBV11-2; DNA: TGTGCCAGCAGCTCAGGAACTGGACTAGTTACAGATACGCAGTATTTT; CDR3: CASSSGTGLVTDTQYF
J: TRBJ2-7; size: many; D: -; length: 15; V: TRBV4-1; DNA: TGCGCCAGCAGCCACCGACTTGCGGACGCCTACGAGCAGTACTTC; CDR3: CASSHRLADAYEQYF
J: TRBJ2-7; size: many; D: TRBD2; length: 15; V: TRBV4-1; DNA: TGCGCCAGCAGCCAAGCGGGACTAGTTTTTGACGAGCAGTACTTC; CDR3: CASSQAGLVFDEQYF
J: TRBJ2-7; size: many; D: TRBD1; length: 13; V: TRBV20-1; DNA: TGCAGTGCCCAAGGACAGGGGGCCTACGAGCAGTACTTC; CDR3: CSAQGQGAYEQYF
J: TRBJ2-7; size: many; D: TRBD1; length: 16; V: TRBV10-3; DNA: TGTGCCATCATCCCATCGACAGGGGGAAACTCCTACGAGCAGTACTTC; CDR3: CAIIPSTGGNSYEQYF
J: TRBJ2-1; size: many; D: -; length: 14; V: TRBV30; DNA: TGTGCCTGGAATCCGGGGGCCTCCTACAATGAGCAGTTCTTC; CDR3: CAWNPGASYNEQFF
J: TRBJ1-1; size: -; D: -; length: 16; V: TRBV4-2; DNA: TGTGCCAGCAGCCAAGCTACAGGGTTTTTAAACACTGAAGCTTTCTTT; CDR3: CASSQATGFLNTEAFF
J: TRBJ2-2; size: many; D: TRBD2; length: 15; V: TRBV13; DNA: TGTGCCAGCAGCACCAGCGGGGCGAACACCGGGGAGCTGTTTTTT; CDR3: CASSTSGANTGELFF